These T cell receptor beta chains were read from a single sample in a study of T-cell memory formation after mild COVID-19. TCRdb recomputed calls from the 5' RACE reads with MiXCR, one row per CDR3 protein. The data show 100,000 to 150,000 distinct CDR3 sequences, about 6% seen once. Material: PBMCs or a T cell subset sorted from them (not recorded which). The receptors shown here come from an adult woman who had mild COVID-19 (a few samples of this study predate the infection). Cell type and time point are not known. The CDR3 runs from the conserved cysteine through the conserved F or W. Each record gives: clone size, D gene, V gene, CDR3 length, J gene, CDR3 DNA, CDR3 protein. The D gene is left open where the match is weak. Rows give clone size only sometimes, using once, few, many, or a class for an expanded clone.

clone_size: many
d_call: -
v_call: TRBV15
cdr3_length: 18
j_call: TRBJ2-6
cdr3_nt: TGTGCCACCAGCAGAGATTTAGGGACCGCCTCTGGGGCCAACGTCCTGACTTTC
cdr3_aa: CATSRDLGTASGANVLTF

clone_size: many
d_call: -
v_call: TRBV7-3
cdr3_length: 13
j_call: TRBJ1-1
cdr3_nt: TGTGCCAGCAGCAAAGACGGAAACACTGAAGCTTTCTTT
cdr3_aa: CASSKDGNTEAFF

clone_size: -
d_call: -
v_call: TRBV19
cdr3_length: 11
j_call: TRBJ1-2
cdr3_nt: TGTGCCAGTAGTAAGACAAATGGCTACACCTTC
cdr3_aa: CASSKTNGYTF

clone_size: few
d_call: TRBD1
v_call: TRBV9
cdr3_length: 15
j_call: TRBJ1-1
cdr3_nt: TGTGCCAGCAGCGCTAATACAGGGGGGAACACTGAAGCTTTCTTT
cdr3_aa: CASSANTGGNTEAFF

clone_size: -
d_call: TRBD1
v_call: TRBV5-1
cdr3_length: 14
j_call: TRBJ2-1
cdr3_nt: TGCGCCAGCAGACAATCGGGACAGGGGAATGAGCAGTTCTTC
cdr3_aa: CASRQSGQGNEQFF

clone_size: -
d_call: -
v_call: TRBV10-1
cdr3_length: 14
j_call: TRBJ2-4
cdr3_nt: TGCGCCAGCAGTGTGGACGGAGCCAAAAACATTCAGTACTTC
cdr3_aa: CASSVDGAKNIQYF

clone_size: few
d_call: -
v_call: TRBV9
cdr3_length: 15
j_call: TRBJ2-1
cdr3_nt: TGTGCCAGCAGCGTAGAAACAGGATTTTACAATGAGCAGTTCTTC
cdr3_aa: CASSVETGFYNEQFF

clone_size: -
d_call: -
v_call: TRBV7-9
cdr3_length: 15
j_call: TRBJ2-5
cdr3_nt: TGTGCCAGCAGCTTAGCGGCGGCGGACCAAGAGACCCAGTACTTC
cdr3_aa: CASSLAAADQETQYF

clone_size: many
d_call: -
v_call: TRBV5-6
cdr3_length: 14
j_call: TRBJ2-3
cdr3_nt: TGTGCCACCGCTGAGGGCGGGCAGACAGATACGCAGTATTTT
cdr3_aa: CATAEGGQTDTQYF

clone_size: many
d_call: -
v_call: TRBV4-1
cdr3_length: 14
j_call: TRBJ2-1
cdr3_nt: TGCGCCAGCAGCCGGGGGGGGCGGATGAATGAGCAGTTCTTC
cdr3_aa: CASSRGGRMNEQFF

clone_size: few
d_call: -
v_call: TRBV20-1
cdr3_length: 10
j_call: TRBJ1-2
cdr3_nt: TGCAGTGCTAGTCGGCCTGGCTACACCTTC
cdr3_aa: CSASRPGYTF

clone_size: many
d_call: TRBD1
v_call: TRBV5-1
cdr3_length: 14
j_call: TRBJ2-3
cdr3_nt: TGCGCCAGCAGCCAGGGACAGGGGCCAGATACGCAGTATTTT
cdr3_aa: CASSQGQGPDTQYF

clone_size: many
d_call: -
v_call: TRBV12-1
cdr3_length: 15
j_call: TRBJ2-7
cdr3_nt: TGTGCCAGCAGCCTTAGGCGGGAGGGTTCCTACGAGCAGTACTTC
cdr3_aa: CASSLRREGSYEQYF

clone_size: -
d_call: -
v_call: TRBV5-4
cdr3_length: 17
j_call: TRBJ2-3
cdr3_nt: TGTGCCAGCAGCTTGGGCCAAATGGTTTCTAGCACAGATACGCAGTATTTT
cdr3_aa: CASSLGQMVSSTDTQYF

clone_size: many
d_call: TRBD2
v_call: TRBV5-1
cdr3_length: 18
j_call: TRBJ2-3
cdr3_nt: TGCGCCAGCAGCTTGGATCCTTCGGGACTAGCGGGGCCGGATACGCAGTATTTT
cdr3_aa: CASSLDPSGLAGPDTQYF

clone_size: -
d_call: -
v_call: TRBV7-3
cdr3_length: 15
j_call: TRBJ2-7
cdr3_nt: TGTGCCAGCAGCTTGGCCGCGGACCCGGCCTACGAGCAGTACTTC
cdr3_aa: CASSLAADPAYEQYF